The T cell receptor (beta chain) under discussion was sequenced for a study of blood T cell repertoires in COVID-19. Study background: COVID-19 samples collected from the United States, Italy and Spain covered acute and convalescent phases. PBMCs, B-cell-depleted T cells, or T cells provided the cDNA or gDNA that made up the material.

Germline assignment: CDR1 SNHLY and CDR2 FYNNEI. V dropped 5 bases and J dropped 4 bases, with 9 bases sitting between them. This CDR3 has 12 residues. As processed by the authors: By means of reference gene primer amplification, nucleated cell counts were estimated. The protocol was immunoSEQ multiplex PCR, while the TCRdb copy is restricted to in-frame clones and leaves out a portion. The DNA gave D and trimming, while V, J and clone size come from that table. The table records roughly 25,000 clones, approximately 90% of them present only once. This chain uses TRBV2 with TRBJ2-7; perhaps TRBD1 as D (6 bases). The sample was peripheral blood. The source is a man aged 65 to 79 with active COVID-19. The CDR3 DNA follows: TGTGCCAGCAGTAGGCAGGGGTACGAGCAGTACTTC. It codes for CASSRQGYEQYF.